These T cell receptor beta chains were read from a single sample in a study of blood T cell repertoires in COVID-19. This table comes from immunoSEQ multiplex PCR, and its TCRdb copy is limited to in-frame clones, with some not included. The sample records approximately 110,000 clones, 85% being singletons. The sequenced material came from peripheral blood. The source is a human donor in a cohort sampled during active COVID-19. The CDR3 runs from the conserved cysteine through the conserved F or W. Each record gives: J gene, CDR3 length, D gene, clone size, V gene, CDR3 DNA, CDR3 protein. A D gene is named only where the DNA matches it firmly. Size values are once, few and many counts, or a class for expanded clones, and some rows have none.

j_call: TRBJ1-1
cdr3_length: 15
d_call: TRBD1
clone_size: NA
v_call: TRBV5-1
cdr3_nt: TGCGCCAGCAGCTTAAATGACAGGGTGAACACTGAAGCTTTCTTT
cdr3_aa: CASSLNDRVNTEAFF

j_call: TRBJ1-6
cdr3_length: 14
d_call: NA
clone_size: NA
v_call: TRBV7-6
cdr3_nt: TGTGCCAGCAGCTTGGGACAAGTGAATTCACCCCTCCACTTT
cdr3_aa: CASSLGQVNSPLHF

j_call: TRBJ1-1
cdr3_length: 17
d_call: TRBD1
clone_size: NA
v_call: TRBV19
cdr3_nt: TGTGCCAGTAGTCCCATTTTGTCCATAGACAGGGAAGTTTACGCTTTCTTT
cdr3_aa: CASSPILSIDREVYAFF

j_call: TRBJ1-5
cdr3_length: 15
d_call: NA
clone_size: NA
v_call: TRBV18
cdr3_nt: TGTGCCAGCTCAAGGACATTCCACAGCAATCAGCCCCAGCATTTT
cdr3_aa: CASSRTFHSNQPQHF

j_call: TRBJ1-6
cdr3_length: 14
d_call: TRBD1
clone_size: NA
v_call: TRBV2
cdr3_nt: TGTGCCAGCAGTGTTCGGACAGGGGAATCACCCCTCCACTTT
cdr3_aa: CASSVRTGESPLHF

j_call: TRBJ1-1
cdr3_length: 15
d_call: NA
clone_size: NA
v_call: TRBV19
cdr3_nt: TGTGCCAGTAGTATTAAAGGCCGGGGGGAGACTGAAGCTTTCTTT
cdr3_aa: CASSIKGRGETEAFF

j_call: TRBJ2-5
cdr3_length: 17
d_call: TRBD1
clone_size: NA
v_call: TRBV7-2
cdr3_nt: TGTGCCAGCAGCCCCCGATCGGACAGGATAGGGTTCGAGACCCAGTACTTC
cdr3_aa: CASSPRSDRIGFETQYF

j_call: TRBJ2-1
cdr3_length: 14
d_call: NA
clone_size: NA
v_call: TRBV27
cdr3_nt: TGTGCCAGCAGTTTTGGTCTAGCTAACAATGAGCAGTTCTTC
cdr3_aa: CASSFGLANNEQFF

j_call: TRBJ1-1
cdr3_length: 14
d_call: TRBD1
clone_size: NA
v_call: TRBV7-9
cdr3_nt: TGTGCCAGTCTCCTGAGGGGGCATGGGACTGAAGCTTTCTTT
cdr3_aa: CASLLRGHGTEAFF

j_call: TRBJ1-5
cdr3_length: 15
d_call: TRBD1
clone_size: NA
v_call: TRBV30
cdr3_nt: TGTGCCTGGGAGCCGGGACAGGGGGCGTCTCAGCCCCAGCATTTT
cdr3_aa: CAWEPGQGASQPQHF

j_call: TRBJ2-1
cdr3_length: 11
d_call: TRBD1
clone_size: NA
v_call: TRBV20-1
cdr3_nt: TGCAGTGCACTGGGACAGGCAGAGCAGTTCTTC
cdr3_aa: CSALGQAEQFF

j_call: TRBJ1-3
cdr3_length: 13
d_call: NA
clone_size: NA
v_call: TRBV11-2
cdr3_nt: TGTGCCAGCAGCCTAAGCTCTGGAAACACCATATATTTT
cdr3_aa: CASSLSSGNTIYF

j_call: TRBJ2-6
cdr3_length: 18
d_call: NA
clone_size: once
v_call: TRBV9
cdr3_nt: TGTGCCAGCAGCGCATCAACAGGGAGTACCTCTGGGGCCAACGTCCTGACTTTC
cdr3_aa: CASSASTGSTSGANVLTF

j_call: TRBJ2-5
cdr3_length: 17
d_call: TRBD2
clone_size: NA
v_call: TRBV10-3
cdr3_nt: TGTGCCATCAGTGAGGGCGGCGGGGGACGAACTCAAGAGACCCAGTACTTC
cdr3_aa: CAISEGGGGRTQETQYF

j_call: TRBJ2-3
cdr3_length: 15
d_call: NA
clone_size: NA
v_call: TRBV7-2
cdr3_nt: TGTGCCAGCAGCTTAGCCCCCCGACTAGCAGATACGCAGTATTTT
cdr3_aa: CASSLAPRLADTQYF

j_call: TRBJ2-7
cdr3_length: 15
d_call: TRBD2
clone_size: NA
v_call: TRBV10-3
cdr3_nt: TGTGCCATCAGTGAGGGCGAGCGGGGGAGCTACGAGCAGTACTTC
cdr3_aa: CAISEGERGSYEQYF

j_call: TRBJ2-5
cdr3_length: 14
d_call: TRBD1
clone_size: many
v_call: TRBV9
cdr3_nt: TGTGCCAGTTCTCGACAGGGGGCAATGGAGACCCAGTACTTC
cdr3_aa: CASSRQGAMETQYF

j_call: TRBJ1-1
cdr3_length: 11
d_call: TRBD1
clone_size: NA
v_call: TRBV11-2
cdr3_nt: TGTGCCAGTACGGGACAGCTTGAAGCTTTCTTT
cdr3_aa: CASTGQLEAFF

j_call: TRBJ1-1
cdr3_length: 14
d_call: NA
clone_size: once
v_call: TRBV4-3
cdr3_nt: TGCGCCAGCAGCCAAGATCCAGGGCTGGATGAAGCTTTCTTT
cdr3_aa: CASSQDPGLDEAFF

j_call: TRBJ1-2
cdr3_length: 12
d_call: NA
clone_size: NA
v_call: TRBV5-1
cdr3_nt: TGCGCCAGCAGCGGGAGCTGGGAACCCTACACCTTC
cdr3_aa: CASSGSWEPYTF

j_call: TRBJ1-1
cdr3_length: 15
d_call: NA
clone_size: once
v_call: TRBV6-6
cdr3_nt: TGTGCCAGCAGAAACACAGGGTGGGGGAACACTGAAGCTTTCTTT
cdr3_aa: CASRNTGWGNTEAFF

j_call: TRBJ2-3
cdr3_length: 14
d_call: NA
clone_size: NA
v_call: TRBV5-1
cdr3_nt: TGCGCCAGCTCCGGGACAAGAGCAACAGATACGCAGTATTTT
cdr3_aa: CASSGTRATDTQYF

j_call: TRBJ2-3
cdr3_length: 13
d_call: NA
clone_size: NA
v_call: TRBV19
cdr3_nt: TGTGCCAGTAGTCGAGGAGGGTCTGATACGCAGTATTTT
cdr3_aa: CASSRGGSDTQYF

j_call: TRBJ1-2
cdr3_length: 13
d_call: NA
clone_size: NA
v_call: TRBV7-9
cdr3_nt: TGTGCCAGCAGGCAATCACTTTGGTATGGCTACACCTTC
cdr3_aa: CASRQSLWYGYTF

j_call: TRBJ1-2
cdr3_length: 16
d_call: NA
clone_size: NA
v_call: TRBV4-2
cdr3_nt: TGTGCCAGCAGCCAAGAATGGTCACCGACGGGGTATGGCTACACCTTC
cdr3_aa: CASSQEWSPTGYGYTF

j_call: TRBJ2-1
cdr3_length: 15
d_call: NA
clone_size: NA
v_call: TRBV7-3
cdr3_nt: TGTGCCAGCAGCCAATCGGGTCGATCCTACAATGAGCAGTTCTTC
cdr3_aa: CASSQSGRSYNEQFF

j_call: TRBJ1-6
cdr3_length: 16
d_call: NA
clone_size: NA
v_call: TRBV7-9
cdr3_nt: TGTGCCAGCAGCTTAAACACACAGGGAGTAGGTTCACCCCTCCACTTT
cdr3_aa: CASSLNTQGVGSPLHF

j_call: TRBJ2-1
cdr3_length: 16
d_call: TRBD2
clone_size: NA
v_call: TRBV6-2/TRBV6-3
cdr3_nt: TGTGCCAGCAGTCTCCTGAGCGGGGGCTCCTACAATGAGCAGTTCTTC
cdr3_aa: CASSLLSGGSYNEQFF

j_call: TRBJ2-5
cdr3_length: 13
d_call: NA
clone_size: once
v_call: TRBV27
cdr3_nt: TGTGCCAGCAGCCCCCTTCAGGGTGAGACCCAGTACTTC
cdr3_aa: CASSPLQGETQYF

j_call: TRBJ1-2
cdr3_length: 17
d_call: TRBD1
clone_size: NA
v_call: TRBV28
cdr3_nt: TGTGCCAGCAGTTCCTCCGTACCGGGACAGGCGAGCTATGGCTACACCTTC
cdr3_aa: CASSSSVPGQASYGYTF

j_call: TRBJ1-6
cdr3_length: 14
d_call: NA
clone_size: NA
v_call: TRBV19
cdr3_nt: TGTGCCAGTAGCTATCGGGAACTCAATTCACCCCTCCACTTT
cdr3_aa: CASSYRELNSPLHF

j_call: TRBJ2-1
cdr3_length: 13
d_call: NA
clone_size: once
v_call: TRBV6-5
cdr3_nt: TGTGCCAGCACCCGGGACTCCTACAATGAGCAGTTCTTC
cdr3_aa: CASTRDSYNEQFF

j_call: TRBJ1-5
cdr3_length: 14
d_call: NA
clone_size: NA
v_call: TRBV28
cdr3_nt: TGTGCCAGCAGTCCCGATTTGACAGATCAGGCCCAGCATTTT
cdr3_aa: CASSPDLTDQAQHF

j_call: TRBJ2-3
cdr3_length: 18
d_call: TRBD1
clone_size: once
v_call: TRBV24-1
cdr3_nt: TGTGCCACCAGTGATTTGCGTGGCACAGGGGGTACGACAGATACGCAGTATTTT
cdr3_aa: CATSDLRGTGGTTDTQYF

j_call: TRBJ2-1
cdr3_length: 15
d_call: TRBD2
clone_size: NA
v_call: TRBV5-1
cdr3_nt: TGCGCCAGCAGCTTGTTGAGCGGGAGAGGGAATGAGCAGTTCTTC
cdr3_aa: CASSLLSGRGNEQFF

j_call: TRBJ2-5
cdr3_length: 15
d_call: TRBD1
clone_size: NA
v_call: TRBV5-1
cdr3_nt: TGCGCCAGCAGCGCTGGACAGGGGAACCAAGAGACCCAGTACTTC
cdr3_aa: CASSAGQGNQETQYF

j_call: TRBJ2-6
cdr3_length: 16
d_call: NA
clone_size: NA
v_call: TRBV28
cdr3_nt: TGTGCCAGCAGTTTCCAACCCGTGAACTGGGACTACGTCCTGACTTTC
cdr3_aa: CASSFQPVNWDYVLTF

j_call: TRBJ2-2
cdr3_length: 14
d_call: TRBD1
clone_size: few
v_call: TRBV10-2
cdr3_nt: TGCGCCAGCAGACAGGGGGCCAACACCGGGGAGCTGTTTTTT
cdr3_aa: CASRQGANTGELFF

j_call: TRBJ2-2
cdr3_length: 13
d_call: NA
clone_size: NA
v_call: TRBV30
cdr3_nt: TGTGCCTGGAGTACAGGGCTCACCGGGGAGCTGTTTTTT
cdr3_aa: CAWSTGLTGELFF

j_call: TRBJ2-5
cdr3_length: 16
d_call: TRBD2
clone_size: NA
v_call: TRBV9
cdr3_nt: TGTGCCAGCAGCCTAAATAGCGGGACCGTCCCGGAGACCCAGTACTTC
cdr3_aa: CASSLNSGTVPETQYF

j_call: TRBJ2-1
cdr3_length: 17
d_call: TRBD2
clone_size: NA
v_call: TRBV13
cdr3_nt: TGTGCCAGCAGCCCGGGACTAGCGGGAGGCTCCTACAATGAGCAGTTCTTC
cdr3_aa: CASSPGLAGGSYNEQFF

j_call: TRBJ2-2
cdr3_length: 15
d_call: NA
clone_size: NA
v_call: TRBV19
cdr3_nt: TGTGCCAGTACTGTAGCGGACTCGATCGCCGGGGAGCTGTTTTTT
cdr3_aa: CASTVADSIAGELFF

j_call: TRBJ1-6
cdr3_length: 15
d_call: NA
clone_size: NA
v_call: TRBV28
cdr3_nt: TGTGCCAGCAGTTTATCGGTCCCGCCGAGGGGGACCCTCCACTTT
cdr3_aa: CASSLSVPPRGTLHF

j_call: TRBJ1-1
cdr3_length: 13
d_call: NA
clone_size: NA
v_call: TRBV6-5
cdr3_nt: TGTGCCAGCTCCGACTTTATGAACACTGAAGCTTTCTTT
cdr3_aa: CASSDFMNTEAFF

j_call: TRBJ2-3
cdr3_length: 16
d_call: TRBD2
clone_size: NA
v_call: TRBV7-9
cdr3_nt: TGTGCCAGCAGCTCCTCCCGCGGGGGGGCCCCAGATACGCAGTATTTT
cdr3_aa: CASSSSRGGAPDTQYF

j_call: TRBJ2-3
cdr3_length: 16
d_call: TRBD2
clone_size: NA
v_call: TRBV10-3
cdr3_nt: TGTGCCATCAGGAAGACTAGCGGGAGCGGCACAGATACGCAGTATTTT
cdr3_aa: CAIRKTSGSGTDTQYF

j_call: TRBJ2-2
cdr3_length: 17
d_call: TRBD1
clone_size: NA
v_call: TRBV18
cdr3_nt: TGTGCCAGCTCCCCCTACAGGGGGATTTCGAACACCGGGGAGCTGTTTTTT
cdr3_aa: CASSPYRGISNTGELFF

j_call: TRBJ2-3
cdr3_length: 14
d_call: NA
clone_size: once
v_call: TRBV19
cdr3_nt: TGTGCCAGTAGGAAGGGGCTTTCCACAGATACGCAGTATTTT
cdr3_aa: CASRKGLSTDTQYF

j_call: TRBJ1-2
cdr3_length: 16
d_call: NA
clone_size: NA
v_call: TRBV6-6
cdr3_nt: TGTGCCAGCAGTTACGGGTCGCGGGGAAGTAGTTCTGGCTACACCTTC
cdr3_aa: CASSYGSRGSSSGYTF

j_call: TRBJ1-4
cdr3_length: 13
d_call: NA
clone_size: NA
v_call: TRBV10-3
cdr3_nt: TGTGCCATCAGTGACCAGGGGTCGGAAAAACTGTTTTTT
cdr3_aa: CAISDQGSEKLFF

j_call: TRBJ1-1
cdr3_length: 15
d_call: TRBD1
clone_size: NA
v_call: TRBV15
cdr3_nt: TGTGCCACCGATACAGGGGGTGGTCTTATTGGTGAAGCTTTCTTT
cdr3_aa: CATDTGGGLIGEAFF

j_call: TRBJ1-5
cdr3_length: 16
d_call: NA
clone_size: once
v_call: TRBV19
cdr3_nt: TGTGCCAGTAGTATAAAGGGGTATGGTTACAATCAGCCCCAGCATTTT
cdr3_aa: CASSIKGYGYNQPQHF

j_call: TRBJ2-7
cdr3_length: 14
d_call: TRBD2
clone_size: NA
v_call: TRBV11-2
cdr3_nt: TGTGCCAGCAGCCCTAGCGGGGGCCCATACGAGCAGTACTTC
cdr3_aa: CASSPSGGPYEQYF

j_call: TRBJ2-4
cdr3_length: 13
d_call: NA
clone_size: NA
v_call: TRBV7-2
cdr3_nt: TGTGCCAGCAGCTTATCAGGGAAAAACATTCAGTACTTC
cdr3_aa: CASSLSGKNIQYF

j_call: TRBJ2-5
cdr3_length: 13
d_call: TRBD2
clone_size: NA
v_call: TRBV5-1
cdr3_nt: TGCGCCCGCAGCTTGGGCGGGGGGGAGACCCAGTACTTC
cdr3_aa: CARSLGGGETQYF

j_call: TRBJ1-5
cdr3_length: 16
d_call: NA
clone_size: NA
v_call: TRBV28
cdr3_nt: TGTGCCAGCAGTCTCCCGACAGAATATAGCAATCAGCCCCAGCATTTT
cdr3_aa: CASSLPTEYSNQPQHF

j_call: TRBJ2-1
cdr3_length: 17
d_call: TRBD2
clone_size: NA
v_call: TRBV10-1
cdr3_nt: TGCGCCAGCAGTGAGATGGGTCTAGCGGGAGGCTACAATGAGCAGTTCTTC
cdr3_aa: CASSEMGLAGGYNEQFF

j_call: TRBJ2-2
cdr3_length: 16
d_call: NA
clone_size: once
v_call: TRBV6-6
cdr3_nt: TGTGCCAGCAGCCCGAGGCCAGGGACGAACACCGGGGAGCTGTTTTTT
cdr3_aa: CASSPRPGTNTGELFF

j_call: TRBJ2-7
cdr3_length: 15
d_call: TRBD2
clone_size: once
v_call: TRBV5-1
cdr3_nt: TGCGCCAGCAGCTTGGGACTAGCGGGGGCGTACGAGCAGTACTTC
cdr3_aa: CASSLGLAGAYEQYF